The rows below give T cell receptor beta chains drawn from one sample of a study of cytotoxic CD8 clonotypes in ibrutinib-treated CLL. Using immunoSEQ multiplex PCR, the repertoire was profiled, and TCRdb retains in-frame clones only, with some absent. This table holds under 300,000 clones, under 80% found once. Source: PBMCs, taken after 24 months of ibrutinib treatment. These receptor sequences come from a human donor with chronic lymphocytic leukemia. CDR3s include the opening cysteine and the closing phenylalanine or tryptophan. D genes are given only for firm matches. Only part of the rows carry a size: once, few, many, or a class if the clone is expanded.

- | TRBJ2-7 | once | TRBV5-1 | TGCGCCAGCAGCTTGGAACGCCATTGGGGACTCCCGAACTACGAGCAGTACTTC | CASSLERHWGLPNYEQYF
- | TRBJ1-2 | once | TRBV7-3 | TGTGCCAGCGGGGGGGGAGCCTATGGCTACACCTTC | CASGGGAYGYTF
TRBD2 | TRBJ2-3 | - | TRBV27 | TGTGCCAGCAGCGGGACTAGCGGGAGATTGACAGATACGCAGTATTTT | CASSGTSGRLTDTQYF
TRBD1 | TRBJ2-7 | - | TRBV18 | TGTGCCAGCTCACTTTTACGACAGGGGGAGGGCTACGAGCAGTACTTC | CASSLLRQGEGYEQYF
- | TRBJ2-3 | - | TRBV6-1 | TGTGCCAGCAGCGCCGACCTTTCAGATACGCAGTATTTT | CASSADLSDTQYF
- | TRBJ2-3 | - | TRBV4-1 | TGCGCCAGCAGCCTTAGCGGAGATACGCAGTATTTT | CASSLSGDTQYF
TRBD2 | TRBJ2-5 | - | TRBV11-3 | TGTGCCAGCAGCTCATTAGCGGGAGTCGGCGGAGAGACCCAGTACTTC | CASSSLAGVGGETQYF
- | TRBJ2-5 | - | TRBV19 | TGTGCCAGTAGTATAGATCACGGGACGCAATACCAAGAGACCCAGTACTTC | CASSIDHGTQYQETQYF
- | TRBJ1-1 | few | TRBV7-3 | TGTGCCAGCAGCGATCCCAGACGAGGACGTGAAGCTTTCTTT | CASSDPRRGREAFF
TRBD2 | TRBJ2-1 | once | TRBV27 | TGTGCCAGCAGTCCGTCAGCGGGAGTCATGAATGAGCAGTTCTTC | CASSPSAGVMNEQFF
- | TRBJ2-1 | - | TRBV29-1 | TGCAGCGTTGAAGGAAGGGCAGGGGCGGACTACAATGAGCAGTTCTTC | CSVEGRAGADYNEQFF
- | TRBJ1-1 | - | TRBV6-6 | TGTGCCAGCAGTTACCGGGGTTACACTGAAGCTTTCTTT | CASSYRGYTEAFF
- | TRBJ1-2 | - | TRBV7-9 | TGTGCCAGCAGCCCAGAACGCCTATCGTCCGAGGGCTACACCTTC | CASSPERLSSEGYTF
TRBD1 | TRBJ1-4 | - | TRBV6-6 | TGTGCCAGCAGTTCCGGGACAGGGGTGGTAAAACTGTTTTTT | CASSSGTGVVKLFF
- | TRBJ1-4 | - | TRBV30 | TGTGCCTGGAGAGATGGAATTAATGAAAAACTGTTTTTT | CAWRDGINEKLFF
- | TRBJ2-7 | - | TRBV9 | TGTGCCAGCAGCGCCCGTATGCTCGACGAGCAGTACTTC | CASSARMLDEQYF
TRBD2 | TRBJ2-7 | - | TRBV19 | TGTGCCAGTAGTATTCAGCGGGACTCCTACGAGCAGTACTTC | CASSIQRDSYEQYF
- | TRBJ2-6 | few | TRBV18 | TGTGCCAGCTCACCACAGGCTCTCTCTGGGGCCAACGTCCTGACTTTC | CASSPQALSGANVLTF
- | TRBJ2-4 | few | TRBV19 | TGTGCCAGTACCGGCATTCAGTACTTC | CASTGIQYF
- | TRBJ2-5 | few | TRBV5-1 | TGCGCCAGCAACTCTGATCCCTCCGGGGAGACCCAGTACTTC | CASNSDPSGETQYF
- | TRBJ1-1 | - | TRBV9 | TGTGCCAGCAGCGTAGGTGCTAACATGAACACTGAAGCTTTCTTT | CASSVGANMNTEAFF
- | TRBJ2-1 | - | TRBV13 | TGTGCCAGCAGCGGAATATCGGCGGGTCCCTACAATGAGCAGTTCTTC | CASSGISAGPYNEQFF
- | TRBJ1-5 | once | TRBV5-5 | TGTGCCAGCAGCTTCGATAGCAATCAGCCCCAGCATTTT | CASSFDSNQPQHF
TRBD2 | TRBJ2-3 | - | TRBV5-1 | TGCGCCAGCAGCACACGACTAGCGGGTTCGCGAGATACGCAGTATTTT | CASSTRLAGSRDTQYF
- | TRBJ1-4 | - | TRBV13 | TGTGCCAGCAGCTTAGGCCCGGACGGCATCCTTTTT | CASSLGPDGILF
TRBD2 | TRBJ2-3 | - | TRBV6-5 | TGTGCCAGCAGTTCGACTAGCGGCACAGATACGCAGTATTTT | CASSSTSGTDTQYF
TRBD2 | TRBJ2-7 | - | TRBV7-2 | TGTGCCAGCGGCGGGAGCTCCTACGAGCAGTACTTC | CASGGSSYEQYF
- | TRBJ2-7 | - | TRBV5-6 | TGTGCCAGCAGCTTGTTGGGGGCTACCTACGAGCAGTACTTC | CASSLLGATYEQYF
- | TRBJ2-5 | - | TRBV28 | TGTGCCAGCAGTTCGGGACGCGGGTCCCAGTACTTC | CASSSGRGSQYF
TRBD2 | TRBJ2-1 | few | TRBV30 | TGTGCCTGGAGTGGGGATGGTGTGACTAGCGGGAGTGTCGATGAGCAGTTCTTC | CAWSGDGVTSGSVDEQFF
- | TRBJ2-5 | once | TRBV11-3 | TGTGCCAGCAGCTTAGGTGTTAGCGGCCAAGAGACCCAGTACTTC | CASSLGVSGQETQYF
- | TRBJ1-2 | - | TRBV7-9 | TGTGCCAGCAGCCGAAACCCTCCTCCGCCTGGCTACACCTTC | CASSRNPPPPGYTF
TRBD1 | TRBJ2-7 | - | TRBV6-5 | TGTGCCAGCGGTTGGGGCAGTTGGGACAGATACGAGCAGTACTTC | CASGWGSWDRYEQYF
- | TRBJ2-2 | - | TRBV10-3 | TGTGCCATCAGGACACAGGCCGGGGAGCTGTTTTTT | CAIRTQAGELFF
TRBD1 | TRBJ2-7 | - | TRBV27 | TGTGCCAGCAGTTCCACGACAGGGCTCGAGCAGTACTTC | CASSSTTGLEQYF
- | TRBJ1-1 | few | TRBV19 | TGTGCCAGTATCCCCAGGGATTACGAAATAAACACTGAAGCTTTCTTT | CASIPRDYEINTEAFF
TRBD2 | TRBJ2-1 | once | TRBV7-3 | TGTGCCAGCAGCTTGGCGGCGACTAGCGCATACAATGAGCAGTTCTTC | CASSLAATSAYNEQFF
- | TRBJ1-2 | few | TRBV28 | TGTGCCAGCAGCCTTGTATCTAACTATGGCTACACCTTC | CASSLVSNYGYTF
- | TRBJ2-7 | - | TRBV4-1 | TGCGCCAGCAGCCAAGATCCAGGGGACGAGCAGTACTTC | CASSQDPGDEQYF
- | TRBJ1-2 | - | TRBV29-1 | TGCAGCGTTGAGGCTAAACAATACTATGGCTACACCTTC | CSVEAKQYYGYTF
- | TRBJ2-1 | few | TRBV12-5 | TGTGCTAGTGGTTTGGTACTAGGGCGGGATAAGAATGAGCAGTTCTTC | CASGLVLGRDKNEQFF
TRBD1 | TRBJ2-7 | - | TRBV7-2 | TGTGCCAGCAGCTCCGACAGGGGAGTCCACGAGCAGTACTTC | CASSSDRGVHEQYF
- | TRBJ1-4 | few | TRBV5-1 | TGCGCCAGCAGCCCCGGACCAAATGAAAAACTGTTTTTT | CASSPGPNEKLFF